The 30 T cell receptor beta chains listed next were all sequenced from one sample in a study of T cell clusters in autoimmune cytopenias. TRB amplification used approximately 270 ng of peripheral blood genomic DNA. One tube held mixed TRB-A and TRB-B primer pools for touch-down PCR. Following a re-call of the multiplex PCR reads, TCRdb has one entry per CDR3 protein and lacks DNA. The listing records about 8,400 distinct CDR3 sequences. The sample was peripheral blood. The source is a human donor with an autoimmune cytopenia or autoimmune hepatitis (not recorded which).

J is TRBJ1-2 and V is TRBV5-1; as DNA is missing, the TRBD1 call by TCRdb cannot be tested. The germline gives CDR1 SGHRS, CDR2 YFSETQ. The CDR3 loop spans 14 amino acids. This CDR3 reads CASSQTDSNYGYTF.

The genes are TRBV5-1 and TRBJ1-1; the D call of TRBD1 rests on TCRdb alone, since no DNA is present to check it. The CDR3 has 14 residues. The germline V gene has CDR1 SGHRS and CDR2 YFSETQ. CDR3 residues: CASSLQGPNTEAFF.

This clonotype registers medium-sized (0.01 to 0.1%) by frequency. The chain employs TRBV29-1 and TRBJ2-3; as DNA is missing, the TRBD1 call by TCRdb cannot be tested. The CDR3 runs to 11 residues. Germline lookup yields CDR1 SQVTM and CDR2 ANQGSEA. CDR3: CSVRGGDTQYF.

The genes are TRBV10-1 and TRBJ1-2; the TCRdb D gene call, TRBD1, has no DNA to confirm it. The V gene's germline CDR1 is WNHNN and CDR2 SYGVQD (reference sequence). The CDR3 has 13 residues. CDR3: CASSGTGRYGYTF.

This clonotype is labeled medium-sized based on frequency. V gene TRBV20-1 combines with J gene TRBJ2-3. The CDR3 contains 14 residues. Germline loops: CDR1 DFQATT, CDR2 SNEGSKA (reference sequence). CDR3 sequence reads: CSASRQESTDTQYF.

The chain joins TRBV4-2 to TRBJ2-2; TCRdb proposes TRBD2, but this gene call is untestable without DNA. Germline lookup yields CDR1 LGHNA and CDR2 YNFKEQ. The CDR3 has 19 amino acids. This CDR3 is CASSQFRTSGRGSTGELFF.

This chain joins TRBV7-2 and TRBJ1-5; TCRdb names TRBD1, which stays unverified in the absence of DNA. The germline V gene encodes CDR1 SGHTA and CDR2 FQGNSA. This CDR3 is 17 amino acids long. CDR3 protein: CASSLAPLRGGRQPQHF.

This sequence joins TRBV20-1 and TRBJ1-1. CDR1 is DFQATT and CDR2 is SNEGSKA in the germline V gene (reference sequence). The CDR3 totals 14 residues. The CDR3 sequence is CSARDSGRNTEAFF.

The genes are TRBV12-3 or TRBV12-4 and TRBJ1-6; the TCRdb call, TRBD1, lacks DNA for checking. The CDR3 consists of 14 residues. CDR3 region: CASSFAPLVSPLHF.

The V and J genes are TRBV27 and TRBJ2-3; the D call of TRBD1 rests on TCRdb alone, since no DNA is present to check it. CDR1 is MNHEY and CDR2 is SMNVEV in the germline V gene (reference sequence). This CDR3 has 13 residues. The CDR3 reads CGTAGLSTDTQYF.

CDR3 amino acids: CASSLVVVGSYEQYF. The V gene is TRBV7-2, the J gene TRBJ2-7. CDR1 and CDR2 (germline): SGHTA, FQGNSA. This CDR3 is built from 15 residues.

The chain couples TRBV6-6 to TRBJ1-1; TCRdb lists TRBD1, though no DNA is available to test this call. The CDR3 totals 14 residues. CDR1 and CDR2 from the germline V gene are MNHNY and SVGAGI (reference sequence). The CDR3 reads CASSSPGQNTEAFF.

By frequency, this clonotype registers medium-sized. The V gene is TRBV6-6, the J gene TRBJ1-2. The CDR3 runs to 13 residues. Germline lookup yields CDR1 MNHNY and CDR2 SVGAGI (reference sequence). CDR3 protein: CASSYGSGYGYTF.

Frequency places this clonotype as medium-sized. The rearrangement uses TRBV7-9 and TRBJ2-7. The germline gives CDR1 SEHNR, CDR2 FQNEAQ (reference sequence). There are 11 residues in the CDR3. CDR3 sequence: CASSSFYEQYF.

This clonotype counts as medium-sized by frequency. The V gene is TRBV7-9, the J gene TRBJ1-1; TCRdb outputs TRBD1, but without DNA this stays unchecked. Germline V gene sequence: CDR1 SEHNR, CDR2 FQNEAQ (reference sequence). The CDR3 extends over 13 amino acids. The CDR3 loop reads CASSFSGWTEAFF. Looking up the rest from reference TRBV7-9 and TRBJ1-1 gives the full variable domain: DTGVSQNPRHKITKRGQNVTFRCDPISEHNRLYWYRQTLGQGPEFLTYFQNEAQLEKSRLLSDRFSAERPKGSFSTLEIQRTEQGDSAMYLCASSFSGWTEAFFGQGTRLTVV.

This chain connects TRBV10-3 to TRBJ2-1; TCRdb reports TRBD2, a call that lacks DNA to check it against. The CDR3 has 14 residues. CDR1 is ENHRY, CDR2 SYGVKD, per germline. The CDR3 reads CAIRPGLAGGQAGF.

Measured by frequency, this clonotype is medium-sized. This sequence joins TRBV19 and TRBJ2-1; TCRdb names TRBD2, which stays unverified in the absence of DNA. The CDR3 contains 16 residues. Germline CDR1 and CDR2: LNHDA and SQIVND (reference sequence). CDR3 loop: CASSGLRTSGYNEQFF.

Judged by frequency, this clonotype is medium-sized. This CDR3 reads CASSSLISYGYTF. This chain joins TRBV6-5 and TRBJ1-2. Germline CDR1 is MNHEY and CDR2 is SVGAGI. The CDR3 length is 13 residues.

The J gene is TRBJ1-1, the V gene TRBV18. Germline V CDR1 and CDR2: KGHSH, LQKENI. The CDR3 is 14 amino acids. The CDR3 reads CASSPRTVNTEAFF.

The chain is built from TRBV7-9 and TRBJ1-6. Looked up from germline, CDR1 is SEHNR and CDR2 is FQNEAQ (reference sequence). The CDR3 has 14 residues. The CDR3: CASTQATDNSPLHF.

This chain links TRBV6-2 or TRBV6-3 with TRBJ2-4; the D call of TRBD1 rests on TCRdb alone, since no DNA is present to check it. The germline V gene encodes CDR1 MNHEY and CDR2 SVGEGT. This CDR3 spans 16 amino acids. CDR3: CASSLPGQLAKNIQYF.

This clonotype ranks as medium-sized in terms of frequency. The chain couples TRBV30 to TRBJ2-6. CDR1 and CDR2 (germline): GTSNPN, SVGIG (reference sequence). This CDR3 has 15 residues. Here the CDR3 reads CAWALLDSGANVLTF.

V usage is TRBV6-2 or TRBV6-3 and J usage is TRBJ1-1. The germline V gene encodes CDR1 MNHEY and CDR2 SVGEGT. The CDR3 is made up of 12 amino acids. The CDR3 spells CASSYPNTEAFF.

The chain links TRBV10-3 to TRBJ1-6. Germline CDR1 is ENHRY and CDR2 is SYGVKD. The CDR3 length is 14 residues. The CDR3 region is CAIRTDGNNSPLHF.

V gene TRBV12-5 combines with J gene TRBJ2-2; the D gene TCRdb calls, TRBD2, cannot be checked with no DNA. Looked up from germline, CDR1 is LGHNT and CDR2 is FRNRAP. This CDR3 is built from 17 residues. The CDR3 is CASGLIALARLTGELFF.

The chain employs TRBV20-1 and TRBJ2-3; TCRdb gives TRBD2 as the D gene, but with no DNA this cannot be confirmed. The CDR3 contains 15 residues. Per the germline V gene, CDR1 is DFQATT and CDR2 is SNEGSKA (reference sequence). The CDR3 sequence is CSARVLGLLGNTQYF.

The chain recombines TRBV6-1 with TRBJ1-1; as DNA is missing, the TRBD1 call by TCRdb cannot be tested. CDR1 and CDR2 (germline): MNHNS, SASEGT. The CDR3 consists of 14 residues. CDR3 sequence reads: CASSEAPGGPEAFF.

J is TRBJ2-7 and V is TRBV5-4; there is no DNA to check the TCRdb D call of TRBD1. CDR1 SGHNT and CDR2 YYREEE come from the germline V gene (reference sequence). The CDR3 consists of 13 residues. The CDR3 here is CASSLSTGEEQYF.

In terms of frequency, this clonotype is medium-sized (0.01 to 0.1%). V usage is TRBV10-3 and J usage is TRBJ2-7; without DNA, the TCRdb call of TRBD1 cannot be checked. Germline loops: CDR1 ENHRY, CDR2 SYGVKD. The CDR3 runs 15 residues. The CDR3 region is CATGPDRLSSYEQYF.

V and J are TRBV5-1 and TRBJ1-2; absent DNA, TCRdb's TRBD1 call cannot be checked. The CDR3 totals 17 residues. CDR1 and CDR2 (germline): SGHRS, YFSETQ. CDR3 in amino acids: CASSLRAGGPFNYGYTF.